Listed below are T cell receptor beta chains from one sample, sequenced in a study of blood T cell repertoires in COVID-19. Some clones are missing from TCRdb's copy, which holds only in-frame ones; the method was immunoSEQ multiplex PCR. The sample has roughly 170,000 clones; around 80% are singletons. What was sequenced was peripheral blood. The receptors shown here come from a human donor in a cohort sampled during active COVID-19. CDR3s include the opening cysteine and the closing phenylalanine or tryptophan. The D gene is left open where the match is weak. Not all rows give a size; the values are once, few, many and, for expanded clones, a class.

>-|-|TRBV12-3/TRBV12-4
CASSRYTAEAFF
>once|TRBD2|TRBV25-1
CASSPGSGGQETQYF
>-|-|TRBV11-2
CASSLGYSENEKLFF
>-|-|TRBV27
CASSLRGTYEQYF
>-|-|TRBV27
CASSLLGGATEAFF
>-|TRBD2|TRBV7-6
CASSPGLAGGPVTDTQYF
>-|-|TRBV7-2
CASSLAGGRTQYF
>-|-|TRBV6-5
CASSPEGGEQYF
>-|-|TRBV12-5
CASAVTTKTGQPQHF
>-|-|TRBV5-1
CASSLEGHIQETQYF
>-|-|TRBV6-6
CASKIVGLYGYTF
>-|TRBD2|TRBV6-2/TRBV6-3
CASSSGLAGGSPSTDTQYF
>-|-|TRBV7-6
CASTPAGQGLPEAFF
>-|-|TRBV7-6
CASSLGVIAEISYNEQFF
>-|-|TRBV14
CASPGISGNTIYF
>-|TRBD1|TRBV5-1
CASSYQGAEEEKLFF
>-|-|TRBV21-1
CASTTKTSNQPQHF
>-|-|TRBV4-1
CASSQGRGPLYEQYF
>-|TRBD2|TRBV7-2
CASSLPVGVAGYEQYF
>-|TRBD2|TRBV2
CASRSPAGVNEQFF
>few|TRBD1|TRBV18
CASSQAPGQAGEQYF
>-|TRBD1|TRBV5-1
CASSLSTGTGFYEQYF
>-|-|TRBV5-1
CASSLARGAGELFF
>-|-|TRBV5-6
CASSFSGFWYQETQYF
>-|TRBD1|TRBV23-1
CASSQSHVRDRGLYCNQPQHF
>-|-|TRBV4-2
CASSQDEPIANTGELFF
>-|-|TRBV7-6
CASSLDGLSGGTEAFF
>few|-|TRBV19
CATTSNTEAFF
>-|-|TRBV2
CASSPYMRNTIYF
>few|-|TRBV3-1/TRBV3-2
CASSQTPSSYNEQFF
>once|-|TRBV19
CASRIPGHLNTEAFF
>-|-|TRBV4-1
CASSHRLVRANEKLFF
>-|TRBD2|TRBV4-1
CASSPREGANIQYF
>once|-|TRBV3-1/TRBV3-2
CASSPPLLNTEAFF
>-|-|TRBV6-5
CASSPARRYTEAFF
>many|TRBD2|TRBV4-1
CASSQGSSGGAYEQYF
>-|TRBD1|TRBV6-4
CAQRGPYYGYTF
>-|-|TRBV12-5
CASGLGSTANTEAFF
>once|-|TRBV20-1
CSASMGAGTEAFF
>-|-|TRBV6-5
CASSRSRRGYGYTF
>once|TRBD2|TRBV4-1
CASSQAFPSGGEQYF
>-|-|TRBV12-3/TRBV12-4
CASSLGNEEDEYF
>-|-|TRBV15
CATSRDRINEQYF
>-|-|TRBV7-8
CASSSDAGPTELFF
>-|TRBD1|TRBV5-1
CASSFRQGEAGSGANVLTF